Shown below are 8 T cell receptor beta chains from a single sample sequenced in a study of T cells in localized non-small cell lung cancer. Sequencing was performed with immunoSEQ multiplex PCR; in TCRdb, only in-frame clones are kept and a portion is missing. The sample includes some 90,000 clones, roughly 87% of them seen just once. Sequencing used peripheral blood, obtained before any cancer treatment. All receptors derive from a man aged 40 to 70 with stage I squamous cell lung carcinoma.

The rearrangement joins TRBV7-6 to TRBJ1-6; no firm D call. Trimming shortened V by 1 base and J by 8 bases, and 3 bases separated the two germline ends. Germline assignment: CDR1 SGHVS and CDR2 FNYEAQ. The CDR3 runs to 12 residues. CDR3 amino acids: CASSLVDSPLHF. CDR3 nucleotide sequence: TGTGCCAGCAGCTTAGTGGATTCACCCCTCCACTTT.

The chain is built from TRBV9 and TRBJ1-1; possible D gene TRBD1, 6 bases. The germline gives CDR1 SGDLS, CDR2 YYNGEE. V lost 2 bases and J lost 1, with 12 bases in between. This CDR3 has 15 amino acids. The CDR3 is CASSVGDIQNTEAFF. For the CDR3, the DNA is TGTGCCAGCAGCGTGGGGGACATACAGAACACTGAAGCTTTCTTT.

The chain combines TRBV6-5 with TRBJ1-2; 9 nucleotides align to TRBD1. V lost 6 bases and J lost 9; bases outside the gene matches: 8. The CDR3 totals 13 residues. The V gene's germline CDR1 is MNHEY and CDR2 SVGAGI. The CDR3 loop reads CASSNGDRASYTF. The CDR3 bases are TGTGCCAGCAGCAACGGGGACAGGGCGAGCTACACCTTC.

The rearrangement links TRBV29-1 to TRBJ1-6, with 8 bases aligning to TRBD1. Germline V gene lookup returns CDR1 SQVTM and CDR2 ANQGSEA. CDR3 size: 14 residues. J lost 12 bases, V lost 3 bases, and 10 bases had no gene match. The CDR3 loop reads CSVDSGGDGGPLHF. The CDR3 coding sequence is TGCAGCGTTGACTCAGGGGGCGACGGGGGACCCCTCCACTTT.

The rearrangement links TRBV7-6 to TRBJ2-2; D may correspond to TRBD1 or TRBD2 (5 bases each). This CDR3 is 17 amino acids long. V lost 5 bases and J 0 bases, leaving 16 bases between the germline ends. From germline, CDR1 is SGHVS and CDR2 FNYEAQ. CDR3 in DNA: TGTGCCAGCAGCCCCCGAGGGGTACTTTCGAACACCGGGGAGCTGTTTTTT. Residues: CASSPRGVLSNTGELFF.

This clone has only one observation. V and J are TRBV2 and TRBJ1-2, with D tentatively TRBD1 (6 bases). Germline assignment: CDR1 SNHLY and CDR2 FYNNEI. The CDR3 spans 12 residues. The ends were cut back, 6 bases at V and 6 bases at J, with 11 bases in the middle. The DNA of the CDR3 is TGTGCCAGCAGGGAACAGGGAGATGGCTACACCTTC. This translates into CASREQGDGYTF.

The chain has TRBV6-5 and TRBJ1-1; D remains ambiguous. Germline V gene data show CDR1 as MNHEY and CDR2 as SVGAGI. The CDR3 loop spans 13 amino acids. Trimming removed 2 bases from V and 3 bases from J, with 7 bases in between. CDR3 loop: CASSYADHTEAFF. CDR3 coding DNA: TGTGCCAGCAGTTACGCGGACCACACTGAAGCTTTCTTT.

The chain links TRBV15 to TRBJ2-5, with 11 bases lining up with TRBD1. This CDR3 spans 14 amino acids. The junction had 6 bases not matched to a gene; V was cut back by 7 bases and J by 5 bases. The germline V gene has CDR1 LNHNV and CDR2 YYDKDF (reference sequence). The CDR3 coding sequence is TGTGCCACCACTAGGGACAGGGGGACGGAGACCCAGTACTTC. This sequence encodes CATTRDRGTETQYF.